The rows below give T cell receptor beta chains drawn from one sample of a study of blood T cell repertoires in COVID-19. Repertoires were generated with immunoSEQ multiplex PCR, while TCRdb's copy carries only in-frame clones and drops some. Of roughly 68,000 clones detected, 88% appear once; the ten largest clones hold roughly a tenth. Material: PBMCs or T cells enriched from blood (not recorded which). The receptors were sampled from a woman aged 40-49 years who had recovered from COVID-19. Each CDR3 is given with its conserved first and last residue. Fields, in order: V gene, J gene, D gene, clone size, CDR3 protein, CDR3 DNA. A D gene is named only where the DNA matches it firmly. The listing skips clone size in some rows; elsewhere it reads once, few, many or a size class.

v_call: TRBV6-1
j_call: TRBJ2-7
d_call: -
clone_size: once
cdr3_aa: CASSDDRRSYEQYF
cdr3_nt: TGTGCCAGCAGTGATGACAGGAGGTCCTACGAGCAGTACTTC

v_call: TRBV12-1
j_call: TRBJ2-4
d_call: -
clone_size: -
cdr3_aa: CASSLGRGVYRYF
cdr3_nt: TGTGCCAGCAGCTTGGGCAGGGGGGTCTACAGGTACTTC

v_call: TRBV7-2
j_call: TRBJ2-1
d_call: -
clone_size: -
cdr3_aa: CASSPRRGYNEQFF
cdr3_nt: TGTGCCAGCAGCCCCCGAAGGGGGTACAATGAGCAGTTCTTC

v_call: TRBV5-8
j_call: TRBJ2-1
d_call: -
clone_size: -
cdr3_aa: CASSFSTAGYNEQFF
cdr3_nt: TGTGCCAGCAGCTTTAGTACTGCGGGATACAATGAGCAGTTCTTC

v_call: TRBV10-3
j_call: TRBJ1-5
d_call: -
clone_size: -
cdr3_aa: CATRGGGGQPQHF
cdr3_nt: TGTGCCACCCGAGGGGGGGGCGGACAGCCCCAGCATTTT

v_call: TRBV3-1/TRBV3-2
j_call: TRBJ2-5
d_call: TRBD2
clone_size: -
cdr3_aa: CASSQDWASGQETQYF
cdr3_nt: TGTGCCAGCAGCCAAGATTGGGCTAGCGGCCAAGAGACCCAGTACTTC

v_call: TRBV5-1
j_call: TRBJ2-3
d_call: -
clone_size: -
cdr3_aa: CASSWGLQDSSTDTQYF
cdr3_nt: TGCGCCAGCAGCTGGGGGCTCCAAGATTCTAGCACAGATACGCAGTATTTT

v_call: TRBV4-2
j_call: TRBJ1-2
d_call: TRBD1
clone_size: once
cdr3_aa: CASSQDPPGQGVNGYTF
cdr3_nt: TGTGCCAGCAGCCAAGATCCCCCCGGACAGGGAGTAAATGGCTACACCTTC

v_call: TRBV11-2
j_call: TRBJ2-1
d_call: TRBD1
clone_size: once
cdr3_aa: CASSYRDRGIDEQFF
cdr3_nt: TGTGCCAGCAGCTACCGGGACAGGGGAATCGATGAGCAGTTCTTC

v_call: TRBV6-5
j_call: TRBJ1-2
d_call: -
clone_size: once
cdr3_aa: CASLGLPTQNYGYTF
cdr3_nt: TGTGCCAGCTTGGGACTCCCGACACAAAACTATGGCTACACCTTC

v_call: TRBV27
j_call: TRBJ2-2
d_call: -
clone_size: -
cdr3_aa: CASSLSAGPGELFF
cdr3_nt: TGTGCCAGCAGTTTATCTGCGGGGCCCGGGGAGCTGTTTTTT

v_call: TRBV28
j_call: TRBJ1-2
d_call: TRBD1
clone_size: -
cdr3_aa: CASSSGTANYGYTF
cdr3_nt: TGTGCCAGCAGTTCCGGGACAGCCAACTATGGCTACACCTTC

v_call: TRBV20-1
j_call: TRBJ2-7
d_call: -
clone_size: few
cdr3_aa: CSAYSNYEQYF
cdr3_nt: TGCAGTGCTTACTCGAACTACGAGCAGTACTTC

v_call: TRBV12-5
j_call: TRBJ1-3
d_call: -
clone_size: -
cdr3_aa: CASGLPQSSGNTIYF
cdr3_nt: TGTGCTAGTGGTTTACCACAGAGCTCTGGAAACACCATATATTTT

v_call: TRBV19
j_call: TRBJ2-1
d_call: -
clone_size: -
cdr3_aa: CASSIHGGRGYNEQFF
cdr3_nt: TGTGCCAGTAGTATTCACGGGGGGCGTGGGTACAATGAGCAGTTCTTC

v_call: TRBV7-9
j_call: TRBJ2-7
d_call: TRBD1
clone_size: -
cdr3_aa: CASSSFRDRSYEQYF
cdr3_nt: TGTGCCAGCAGTAGTTTCCGGGACAGGTCCTACGAGCAGTACTTC

v_call: TRBV7-9
j_call: TRBJ1-2
d_call: -
clone_size: -
cdr3_aa: CASSVGQGGGYTF
cdr3_nt: TGTGCCAGCAGCGTAGGGCAGGGTGGAGGCTACACCTTC

v_call: TRBV10-3
j_call: TRBJ2-3
d_call: TRBD2
clone_size: -
cdr3_aa: CAIRTTTSAGTDTQYF
cdr3_nt: TGTGCCATCAGGACGACTACTAGCGCGGGCACAGATACGCAGTATTTT

v_call: TRBV29-1
j_call: TRBJ2-7
d_call: TRBD1
clone_size: -
cdr3_aa: CSVEVPGQGWYEQYF
cdr3_nt: TGCAGCGTTGAGGTACCGGGACAGGGGTGGTACGAGCAGTACTTC

v_call: TRBV15
j_call: TRBJ1-6
d_call: -
clone_size: -
cdr3_aa: CATSREGQGSPLHF
cdr3_nt: TGTGCCACCAGCAGAGAGGGGCAGGGTTCACCCCTCCACTTT

v_call: TRBV7-7
j_call: TRBJ2-3
d_call: -
clone_size: -
cdr3_aa: CASSTTGTPTDTQYF
cdr3_nt: TGTGCCAGCAGCACGACGGGGACTCCTACAGATACGCAGTATTTT

v_call: TRBV11-1
j_call: TRBJ2-2
d_call: -
clone_size: -
cdr3_aa: CASSDRTTGELFF
cdr3_nt: TGTGCCAGCAGCGACAGAACCACCGGGGAGCTGTTTTTT

v_call: TRBV27
j_call: TRBJ2-1
d_call: TRBD2
clone_size: once
cdr3_aa: CASNGAGGYNEQFF
cdr3_nt: TGTGCCAGCAACGGAGCGGGGGGGTACAATGAGCAGTTCTTC

v_call: TRBV10-1
j_call: TRBJ2-7
d_call: TRBD1
clone_size: -
cdr3_aa: CASSRTGDSYEQYF
cdr3_nt: TGCGCCAGCTCGAGGACAGGGGACTCCTACGAGCAGTACTTC

v_call: TRBV11-1
j_call: TRBJ1-1
d_call: TRBD1
clone_size: -
cdr3_aa: CASTPRTGALNTEAFF
cdr3_nt: TGTGCCAGCACCCCCCGGACAGGAGCTCTCAACACTGAAGCTTTCTTT

v_call: TRBV9
j_call: TRBJ2-3
d_call: -
clone_size: -
cdr3_aa: CASSVAPPQGTDTQYF
cdr3_nt: TGTGCCAGCAGCGTAGCGCCTCCTCAGGGGACAGATACGCAGTATTTT

v_call: TRBV5-4
j_call: TRBJ1-2
d_call: TRBD1
clone_size: -
cdr3_aa: CASSLAGQYNGYTF
cdr3_nt: TGTGCCAGCAGCTTGGCGGGACAGTATAATGGCTACACCTTC

v_call: TRBV6-5
j_call: TRBJ2-2
d_call: -
clone_size: once
cdr3_aa: CASRREIGELFF
cdr3_nt: TGTGCCAGCAGACGGGAAATCGGGGAGCTGTTTTTT

v_call: TRBV5-8
j_call: TRBJ2-5
d_call: TRBD2
clone_size: -
cdr3_aa: CASSRGELQETQYF
cdr3_nt: TGTGCCAGCAGCCGGGGGGAGCTCCAAGAGACCCAGTACTTC

v_call: TRBV11-2
j_call: TRBJ2-3
d_call: TRBD2
clone_size: -
cdr3_aa: CASSLLSSGGDGGYF
cdr3_nt: TGTGCCAGCAGCTTATTGTCTAGCGGGGGGGATGGTGGGTATTTT

v_call: TRBV6-5
j_call: TRBJ2-5
d_call: -
clone_size: -
cdr3_aa: CASTLALGAWETQYF
cdr3_nt: TGTGCCAGCACCTTAGCGCTGGGGGCTTGGGAGACCCAGTACTTC

v_call: TRBV6-5
j_call: TRBJ1-5
d_call: TRBD1
clone_size: once
cdr3_aa: CASRRTGNQPQHF
cdr3_nt: TGTGCCAGCAGACGGACAGGGAATCAGCCCCAGCATTTT

v_call: TRBV21-1
j_call: TRBJ2-3
d_call: -
clone_size: -
cdr3_aa: CASSKERGNGTDTQYF
cdr3_nt: TGTGCCAGCAGCAAAGAGAGGGGGAATGGCACAGATACGCAGTATTTT

v_call: TRBV19
j_call: TRBJ1-2
d_call: -
clone_size: -
cdr3_aa: CASTPGWGYTF
cdr3_nt: TGTGCCAGTACGCCAGGGTGGGGCTACACCTTC

v_call: TRBV7-9
j_call: TRBJ1-2
d_call: -
clone_size: -
cdr3_aa: CASSLGPGNYGYTF
cdr3_nt: TGTGCCAGCAGCTTAGGCCCAGGGAACTATGGCTACACCTTC

v_call: TRBV13
j_call: TRBJ1-1
d_call: -
clone_size: -
cdr3_aa: CASSRPARGGNTEAFF
cdr3_nt: TGTGCCAGCAGCCGCCCCGCACGCGGGGGGAACACTGAAGCTTTCTTT

v_call: TRBV5-1
j_call: TRBJ1-1
d_call: TRBD1
clone_size: few
cdr3_aa: CASSSGFGGTGNTEAFF
cdr3_nt: TGCGCCAGCAGCTCGGGATTTGGGGGGACAGGGAACACTGAAGCTTTCTTT

v_call: TRBV5-4
j_call: TRBJ2-2
d_call: TRBD2
clone_size: -
cdr3_aa: CASSLTSGGGTGELFF
cdr3_nt: TGTGCCAGCAGCCTGACTAGCGGGGGGGGAACCGGGGAGCTGTTTTTT

v_call: TRBV10-3
j_call: TRBJ2-5
d_call: TRBD1
clone_size: -
cdr3_aa: CAISEGGQGLETQYF
cdr3_nt: TGTGCCATCAGTGAGGGTGGACAGGGGTTGGAGACCCAGTACTTC

v_call: TRBV7-9
j_call: TRBJ2-7
d_call: TRBD2
clone_size: once
cdr3_aa: CASSPPPRGAGNEQYF
cdr3_nt: TGTGCCAGCAGCCCCCCCCCGCGGGGGGCCGGCAACGAGCAGTACTTC

v_call: TRBV25-1
j_call: TRBJ1-2
d_call: TRBD1
clone_size: -
cdr3_aa: CASSDWTGLLNGYTF
cdr3_nt: TGTGCCAGCAGTGACTGGACAGGCCTCTTAAATGGCTACACCTTC

v_call: TRBV12-3/TRBV12-4
j_call: TRBJ1-4
d_call: -
clone_size: -
cdr3_aa: CASSRQINEKLFF
cdr3_nt: TGTGCCAGCAGTAGACAGATTAATGAAAAACTGTTTTTT

v_call: TRBV5-6
j_call: TRBJ1-1
d_call: -
clone_size: -
cdr3_aa: CASSLQGVVGWNTEAFF
cdr3_nt: TGTGCCAGCAGCTTGCAAGGGGTAGTAGGATGGAACACTGAAGCTTTCTTT

v_call: TRBV12-3/TRBV12-4
j_call: TRBJ2-4
d_call: -
clone_size: -
cdr3_aa: CASSLGGNIQYF
cdr3_nt: TGTGCCAGCAGTTTGGGGGGAAACATTCAGTACTTC

v_call: TRBV19
j_call: TRBJ2-7
d_call: TRBD1
clone_size: -
cdr3_aa: CASSPRTGAYEQYF
cdr3_nt: TGTGCCAGTAGTCCTAGGACAGGAGCCTACGAGCAGTACTTC

v_call: TRBV19
j_call: TRBJ2-1
d_call: -
clone_size: -
cdr3_aa: CASSLVGLPEQFF
cdr3_nt: TGTGCCAGTAGCCTTGTGGGACTTCCTGAGCAGTTCTTC

v_call: TRBV10-3
j_call: TRBJ2-3
d_call: TRBD2
clone_size: -
cdr3_aa: CAISDSGGAAPDTQYF
cdr3_nt: TGTGCCATCAGTGATAGCGGGGGGGCCGCCCCAGATACGCAGTATTTT

v_call: TRBV25-1
j_call: TRBJ1-3
d_call: -
clone_size: -
cdr3_aa: CASSYGGNSGNTIYF
cdr3_nt: TGTGCCAGCAGTTATGGGGGCAACTCTGGAAACACCATATATTTT

v_call: TRBV10-3
j_call: TRBJ2-3
d_call: TRBD2
clone_size: once
cdr3_aa: CAISDGLRGGLSGTDTQYF
cdr3_nt: TGTGCCATCAGTGACGGCTTGCGGGGGGGCCTTTCTGGCACAGATACGCAGTATTTT

v_call: TRBV15
j_call: TRBJ2-7
d_call: -
clone_size: -
cdr3_aa: CATSRERLYEQYF
cdr3_nt: TGTGCCACCAGCAGAGAGAGACTTTACGAGCAGTACTTC

v_call: TRBV5-1
j_call: TRBJ1-5
d_call: TRBD1
clone_size: once
cdr3_aa: CASSRSPSNRGRYQPQHF
cdr3_nt: TGCGCCAGCAGCCGGTCCCCCTCCAACAGGGGGCGGTATCAGCCCCAGCATTTT

v_call: TRBV4-2
j_call: TRBJ1-1
d_call: -
clone_size: -
cdr3_aa: CASSQVPRGATEAFF
cdr3_nt: TGTGCCAGCAGCCAAGTCCCCCGGGGTGCTACTGAAGCTTTCTTT

v_call: TRBV18
j_call: TRBJ1-5
d_call: -
clone_size: -
cdr3_aa: CASSPRRGNNQPQHF
cdr3_nt: TGTGCCAGCTCACCACGACGGGGGAACAATCAGCCCCAGCATTTT

v_call: TRBV25-1
j_call: TRBJ2-5
d_call: -
clone_size: -
cdr3_aa: CASRKQGSETQYF
cdr3_nt: TGTGCCAGCAGAAAACAGGGTTCAGAGACCCAGTACTTC